A single sample is the source of the 26 T cell receptor beta chains below, sequenced in a study of blood T cells in healthy people across ages (dated by TCRdb to about 2015). Library prep was done by 5' RACE. A second roughly 7 to 11 cycle PCR used a sample-barcoded 5' primer and a J-beta primer mix. Through fastp at Q25 and MiXCR, TCRdb rebuilt clones from the public reads, retaining in-frame beta chains. Entries that share a CDR3 protein sequence are merged under the most common genes and DNA. The sample records some 1,800,000 distinct CDR3 sequences, approximately 39% of which are singletons. The top ten clonotypes cover 23% of the sample. Input material: blood. The source of these receptors is a human donor in good health.

This clonotype was found a few times. CDR3 sequence: CAGGAGETQYF. The CDR3 DNA reads TGTGCCGGCGGAGCAGGCGAGACCCAGTACTTC. The V and J genes are TRBV25-1 and TRBJ2-4; the D is unclear. The J call is uncertain, as TRBJ2-5 better fits the DNA end. This CDR3 region has 11 residues. Germline V gene lookup returns CDR1 MGHDK and CDR2 SYGVNS.

This chain joins TRBV6-5 and TRBJ2-7; D remains ambiguous. Germline loops: CDR1 MNHEY, CDR2 SVGAGI. V lost 0 bases to trimming and J lost 4 bases, with 13 bases between them. The CDR3 extends over 15 amino acids. For the CDR3, the DNA is TGTGCCAGCAGTTACTCTTTCCCTCCCCTATACGAGCAGTACTTC. Translated: CASSYSFPPLYEQYF.

This clonotype has at least ten counts. V is TRBV29-1 and J is TRBJ2-7; 7 nucleotides agree with TRBD1. Trimming took 3 bases from V and 3 from J; bases not matched to a gene: 11. Germline lookup yields CDR1 SQVTM and CDR2 ANQGSEA. CDR3 length: 15 amino acids. CDR3 loop: CSVERRGWVRYEQYF. Here the CDR3 DNA reads TGCAGCGTTGAGCGCAGGGGGTGGGTGCGCTACGAGCAGTACTTC.

This chain connects TRBV3-1 to TRBJ1-2; no firm D call. The CDR3 runs 15 residues. Germline V gene data show CDR1 as LGHDT and CDR2 as YNNKEL (reference sequence). V was cut by 2 bases and J by 8 bases, with 18 bases left in between. CDR3 amino acids: CASSQTLRALIGYTF. For the CDR3, the DNA is TGTGCCAGCAGCCAAACACTCCGAGCCCTTATCGGCTACACCTTC.

The chain employs TRBV28 and TRBJ2-1, with D possibly matching TRBD2 (6 bases). This CDR3 has 15 residues. Germline-derived CDR1 and CDR2 are MDHEN and SYDVKM. Trimming shortened V by 3 bases and J by 1 base, and 10 bases separated the two germline ends. CDR3: CASSFVAGSYNEQFF. The CDR3 DNA sequence: TGTGCCAGCAGTTTCGTGGCGGGGTCCTACAATGAGCAGTTCTTC.

The genes are TRBV4-3 and TRBJ2-1; 7 nucleotides agree with TRBD2. The CDR3 runs to 17 residues. Per the germline V gene, CDR1 is LGHNA and CDR2 is YSLEER. V shed 4 bases, J shed 3 bases, and the junction held 12 bases outside the gene matches. CDR3 in amino acids: CASSPSARLAFYNEQFF. The CDR3 DNA is TGCGCCAGCAGCCCCTCAGCAAGACTAGCCTTCTACAATGAGCAGTTCTTC.

The chain employs TRBV6-6 and TRBJ1-5; a possible D gene is TRBD1 (5 bases). Germline CDR1 and CDR2: MNHNY and SVGAGI (reference sequence). With 0 bases removed from V and 5 bases from J, the gap between germline ends came to 11 bases. The CDR3 consists of 15 residues. The CDR3 sequence: CASSYSGRDDQPQHF. In nucleotides, the CDR3 is TGTGCCAGCAGTTACTCTGGGCGGGACGATCAGCCCCAGCATTTT.

This clonotype was detected only a few times. The chain couples TRBV2 to TRBJ2-7; TRBD2 is a possible D gene (6 bases). Germline loops: CDR1 SNHLY, CDR2 FYNNEI. The ends were cut back, 1 base at V and 2 bases at J, with 12 bases in the middle. The CDR3 totals 15 residues. For the CDR3, the DNA is TGTGCCAGCAGTGAAGGGGGGGTCCCCACCTACGAGCAGTACTTC. As protein: CASSEGGVPTYEQYF. The whole variable domain, filled in from reference TRBV2 and TRBJ2-7, reads EPEVTQTPSHQVTQMGQEVILRCVPISNHLYFYWYRQILGQKVEFLVSFYNNEISEKSEIFDDQFSVERPDGSNFTLKIRSTKLEDSAMYFCASSEGGVPTYEQYFGPGTRLTVT.

In this sample, this clonotype turned up a few times. This chain connects TRBV3-1 to TRBJ2-5; 8 bases line up with TRBD2. Germline V gene sequence: CDR1 LGHDT, CDR2 YNNKEL (reference sequence). The CDR3 contains 15 residues. The V segment lost 1 base and the J segment 0 bases; nucleotides outside the gene matches: 1. The chain's CDR3 is CASSQGLAHQETQYF. CDR3 nucleotides: TGTGCCAGCAGCCAAGGACTAGCGCACCAAGAGACCCAGTACTTC.

This clonotype came up many times. The rearrangement uses TRBV20-1 and TRBJ1-1, with D tentatively TRBD1 (5 bases). The CDR3 covers 14 residues. V was clipped by 6 bases and J by 3 bases, with 17 bases between them. Per germline, CDR1 DFQATT and CDR2 SNEGSKA (reference sequence). In nucleotides, the CDR3 is TGCAGTGCCCCATTAACCGGGGCTTACACTGAAGCTTTCTTT. The encoded protein is CSAPLTGAYTEAFF.

This rearrangement joins TRBV7-2 to TRBJ2-1; 14 bases match TRBD2. The V gene end was trimmed by 5 bases and the J gene end by 9 bases; junction bases not matched to a gene: 6. Germline-derived CDR1 and CDR2 are SGHTA and FQGNSA. The CDR3 spans 15 residues. The CDR3 here is CASSRPGLAGVEQFF. Written as DNA, the CDR3 is TGTGCCAGCAGCCGTCCGGGACTAGCGGGAGTTGAGCAGTTCTTC.

There are a few counts of this clonotype. This rearrangement joins TRBV28 to TRBJ2-7; either TRBD1 or TRBD2 may fit D (5 bases each). Between the trimmed V and J ends, which lost 6 bases and 1 base, there was a span of 22 bases. CDR3 length: 17 residues. CDR1 and CDR2 from the germline V gene are MDHEN and SYDVKM. In DNA form, the CDR3 reads TGTGCCAGCAGCTTGTGGGCAGGGACGTCGGTATCCTACGAGCAGTACTTC. Protein sequence: CASSLWAGTSVSYEQYF.

The V call is TRBV12-3 or TRBV12-4, the J call TRBJ1-5, with TRBD1 as a possible D gene (5 bases). CDR3 length equals 16 residues. Between the trimmed V and J ends, which lost 7 bases and 6 bases, there was a span of 22 bases. CDR3 in amino acids: CASTLSRGISFQPQHF. CDR3 in DNA: TGTGCCAGCACCCTAAGTCGGGGGATATCCTTTCAGCCCCAGCATTTT.

The gene calls are TRBV7-8 and TRBJ1-6; 7 nucleotides agree with TRBD1. The CDR3 is 19 amino acids. The V and J ends lost 4 bases and 0 bases, in that order; junction bases with no gene match: 12. Germline V lookup: CDR1 SGHVS, CDR2 FQNEAQ. As DNA, the CDR3 is TGTGCCAGCAGCTCCGGACAGGTTGGACGGACCTCCTATAATTCACCCCTCCACTTT. It translates to CASSSGQVGRTSYNSPLHF.

The rearrangement links TRBV29-1 to TRBJ1-2; possibly TRBD1 for D (6 bases). CDR1 SQVTM and CDR2 ANQGSEA come from the germline V gene. This CDR3 is 13 amino acids long. Deletions cut 2 bases from V and 10 bases from J, with 17 bases between. The CDR3 sequence: CSVESQGQSNYTF. DNA for the CDR3: TGCAGCGTTGAAAGCCAGGGACAATCGAACTACACCTTC.

J is TRBJ1-2 and V is TRBV3-1; D not certain. Germline V gives CDR1 LGHDT, CDR2 YNNKEL (reference sequence). V was cut by 0 bases and J by 7 bases, with 12 bases left in between. CDR3 length: 14 amino acids. The CDR3 region is CASSQDWETLGYTF. The CDR3 coding sequence is TGTGCCAGCAGCCAAGATTGGGAGACACTTGGCTACACCTTC. Based on the CDR3 plus reference TRBV3-1 and TRBJ1-2, the full variable domain is DTAVSQTPKYLVTQMGNDKSIKCEQNLGHDTMYWYKQDSKKFLKIMFSYNNKELIINETVPNRFSPKSPDKAHLNLHINSLELGDSAVYFCASSQDWETLGYTFGSGTRLTVV.

V usage is TRBV4-2 and J usage is TRBJ2-3, with 13 bases aligning to TRBD2. CDR1 LGHNA and CDR2 YNFKEQ come from the germline V gene. The CDR3 covers 18 residues. The ends lost 0 bases at V and 0 bases at J; junction bases unmatched: 3. CDR3 sequence (DNA): TGTGCCAGCAGCCAAGAACTAGCGGGGGGGGCCAGCACAGATACGCAGTATTTT. Amino acid sequence: CASSQELAGGASTDTQYF.

This clonotype was counted only a few times. The chain combines TRBV7-2 with TRBJ2-1; perhaps TRBD2 as D (5 bases). V lost 1 base and J lost 10, with 17 bases in between. This CDR3 is built from 15 residues. The germline V gene encodes CDR1 SGHTA and CDR2 FQGNSA. For the CDR3, the DNA is TGTGCCAGCAGCTTAGTACCCAGCGGCGCTATCGAGCAGTTCTTC. Its translation is CASSLVPSGAIEQFF.

J is TRBJ1-5 and V is TRBV11-2, with a weak D call TRBD1 (6 bases). CDR1 and CDR2 (germline): SGHAT, FQNNGV. The V end was cut by 0 bases, the J end by 4 bases, with 10 bases between. CDR3 length equals 15 residues. The CDR3 here is CASSLEGGQNQPQHF. Here the CDR3 DNA reads TGTGCCAGCAGCTTAGAAGGAGGACAGAATCAGCCCCAGCATTTT.

In this sample, this clonotype turned up a few times. The chain employs TRBV7-2 and TRBJ2-7; D call uncertain. The CDR3 runs to 15 residues. Germline lookup yields CDR1 SGHTA and CDR2 FQGNSA. The V end lost 0 bases, the J end lost 7 bases, and 16 bases lay between the germline ends. DNA for the CDR3: TGTGCCAGCAGCTTAGCAGGCCCCCCCCCGGGTGAGCAGTACTTC. It codes for CASSLAGPPPGEQYF.

The rearrangement uses TRBV5-1 and TRBJ2-3; tentative D call: TRBD1 (6 bases). CDR3 length: 15 amino acids. Deletions cut 3 bases from V and 2 bases from J, with 13 bases between. Germline V CDR1 and CDR2: SGHRS, YFSETQ. The CDR3 DNA sequence: TGCGCCAGCAGCTGGGGTCAGGGGCTCACAGATACGCAGTATTTT. It yields the protein CASSWGQGLTDTQYF.

The chain has TRBV28 and TRBJ1-2; D is ambiguous. In germline, CDR1 is MDHEN, CDR2 SYDVKM. CDR3 length: 14 residues. Trimming took 5 bases from V and 2 from J, leaving 12 bases between them. The CDR3 DNA reads TGTGCCAGCAGTCTGACAATGGGCAACTATGGCTACACCTTC. It encodes CASSLTMGNYGYTF.

This clonotype came up a few times. The genes are TRBV20-1 and TRBJ1-2; the D is unclear. The CDR3 has 11 amino acids. The V gene lost 8 bases and the J gene lost 6 bases, with 13 bases spanning the gap. Germline V gene lookup returns CDR1 DFQATT and CDR2 SNEGSKA (reference sequence). CDR3: CSLLLVNGYTF. The CDR3 DNA follows: TGCAGTCTTCTACTGGTTAATGGCTACACCTTC.

This chain links TRBV29-1 with TRBJ1-4; 7 bases line up with TRBD1. J lost 7 bases, V lost 4 bases, and 15 bases had no gene match. The CDR3 has 16 residues. CDR1 and CDR2 (germline): SQVTM, ANQGSEA. CDR3 DNA sequence: TGCAGCGTTGGAAAATCAGGGGGGGCTCTTGGTGAAAAACTGTTTTTT. Its protein is CSVGKSGGALGEKLFF. Supplemented by reference TRBV29-1 and TRBJ1-4, the full variable domain reads SAVISQKPSRDICQRGTSLTIQCQVDSQVTMMFWYRQQPGQSLTLIATANQGSEATYESGFVIDKFPISRPNLTFSTLTVSNMSPEDSSIYLCSVGKSGGALGEKLFFGSGTQLSVL.

This rearrangement joins TRBV5-1 to TRBJ1-1, with no clear D. In germline, CDR1 is SGHRS, CDR2 YFSETQ. Trimming shortened V by 3 bases and J by 4 bases, and 13 bases separated the two germline ends. CDR3 length: 14 amino acids. Written as DNA, the CDR3 is TGCGCCAGCAGCTCACAGACCGGTAGCACTGAAGCTTTCTTT. Protein sequence: CASSSQTGSTEAFF.

The chain carries TRBV4-1 and TRBJ2-7; TRBD1 matches 10 bases. Germline values: CDR1 MGHRA, CDR2 YSYEKL. V lost 3 bases, J lost 7 bases, and 9 bases stayed unmatched. This CDR3 comprises 15 residues. The CDR3 bases are TGCGCCAGCAGCCAGGAGTCCGGGACAGGGGAAGAGCAGTACTTC. Translated, it gives CASSQESGTGEEQYF.